What follows describes a single TCR beta chain. Its antigen is unknown. Assay used: immunoSEQ multiplex PCR; TCRdb lists only in-frame clones, some missing. The sample has over a thousand clones; 40% to 45% are singletons. From germline, CDR1 is MNHNS and CDR2 SASEGT. This CDR3 is built from 16 residues. V lost 2 bases to trimming and J lost 4 bases, with 15 bases between them. This sample was included in a study of Tregs in tolerant kidney transplant recipients. The chain recombines TRBV6-1 with TRBJ1-5; D unresolved. Sequencing input: Tregs from blood grown in culture. This TCR came from a human donor in good health. CDR3 nucleotides: TGTGCCAGCAGTGAATCTATATGGTGGCCTAATCAGCCCCAGCATTTT. It specifies CASSESIWWPNQPQHF.